The clone carrying this T cell receptor (beta chain) was observed a handful of times. The antigen is not known. The data derive from a study of T-cell reconstitution after alpha-beta-depleted transplantation in children. Study-wide results and caveats: One year post-transplant, T-cell counts and diversity were largely derived from T cells produced anew. Elevated TCRbeta diversity at day 60 was traced, in some patients, to surviving recipient T cells and thymic progenitors. Expanded graft clones, several hundred of them, were reportedly the source of alpha-beta T cells about two months after transplant.

Preparation of the TCRbeta library used unique molecular identifiers. MiXCR was run by TCRdb on the PCR reads, yielding one entry per CDR3 protein. This table has about 980,000 distinct CDR3 sequences, about 29% appearing once. The CDR3 runs to 15 residues. The germline V gene has CDR1 SGHRS and CDR2 YFSETQ. The V end was cut by 1 base, the J end by 6 bases, with 17 bases between. The chain couples TRBV5-1 to TRBJ2-7; D unresolved. Here the sequenced sample was PBMCs, mostly from graft donor cells, taken 360 days after TCRalphabeta/CD19-depleted stem cell transplant. This TCR came from a boy under three years old who had a stem cell transplant for SCID, so the T cells may come from the graft donor. The CDR3 DNA reads TGCGCCAGCAGCTTGTTCTCTCACAGTAGTTCCGAGCAGTACTTC. Translation: CASSLFSHSSSEQYF.